Given below is one T cell receptor (beta chain) in context. V gave up 7 bases and J gave up 7 bases, with 17 bases separating them. Germline V CDR1 and CDR2: MDHEN, SYDVKM. The CDR3 spans 14 residues. The entry originates in a study of blood T cell repertoires in COVID-19. At the level of the study: Some COVID-19 samples were acute and others convalescent; all came from the United States, Italy and Spain.

As originally analysed: Amplification with reference gene primers provided the estimates of nucleated cell counts. Profiling relied on immunoSEQ multiplex PCR, and the TCRdb table lists in-frame clones only, not all of them. For V, J and clone size, that table is used; D and trimming come from the DNA. The data show about 78,000 clones, with more than 75% seen just once and around 2% held by the top ten. The sequence derives from an older woman with acute or convalescent COVID-19. The V and J genes are TRBV28 and TRBJ1-5; D not certain. What was sequenced was peripheral blood. The CDR3 DNA follows: TGTGCCAGCACTGGGGATGAGGGTTTGCAGCCCCAGCATTTT. Its protein product is CASTGDEGLQPQHF.